The present T cell receptor beta chain was sequenced within a study of control samples from healthy donors and cancer patients. Per the germline V gene, CDR1 is SGHRS and CDR2 is YFSETQ. The CDR3 covers 17 residues. V was pared by 0 bases and J by 0 bases, with 3 bases of the junction left unmatched. The assay was immunoSEQ multiplex PCR, and TCRdb's table has in-frame clones only and misses some. Among about 220,000 clones listed, around 94% were seen once. Sequencing was carried out using blood. The chain recombines TRBV5-1 with TRBJ2-7; 13 bases are shared with TRBD2. This receptor was identified in a man in his fifties or sixties in good health. The DNA of the CDR3 is TGCGCCAGCAGCTTGGGAGGGACTAGCGGGGCCTCCTACGAGCAGTACTTC. Amino acid sequence: CASSLGGTSGASYEQYF.